This entry features one TCR beta chain sequence. This sample stems from a study of T cell changes during pregnancy in multiple sclerosis. Only in-frame clones appear in the TCRdb table, and some are missing; sequencing was by immunoSEQ multiplex PCR. The sample consists of under 100,000 clones, approximately 89% of them appearing once. Sequencing used peripheral blood, obtained in the first trimester of pregnancy. The receptor comes from a female donor in good health, enrolled as a control in a pregnancy study.

CDR3 amino acids: CASSAELAGGRYNEQFF. Here the CDR3 DNA reads TGTGCCAGCAGCGCCGAGCTAGCGGGGGGGCGCTACAATGAGCAGTTCTTC. The chain combines TRBV9 with TRBJ2-1; 12 bases fit TRBD2. J lost 3 bases, V lost 3 bases, and 7 bases had no gene match. The CDR3 contains 17 residues. Germline V gene sequence: CDR1 SGDLS, CDR2 YYNGEE.